The clone carrying this T cell receptor (beta chain) was found a few times. Its cognate antigen is unknown. The table came from immunoSEQ multiplex PCR; TCRdb's copy has only in-frame clones and leaves some out. The repertoire includes about 44,000 clones, 95% to 96% of them detected once, and about 0.36% sits in the top ten. The data stem from a study of Tregs in tolerant kidney transplant recipients. As for the study in general: An approximately three-day belatacept mixed lymphocyte reaction, sometimes plus 5-day graft donor restimulation, preceded CD4+CD25+CD127- sorting. Sorting used antibodies to exclude donor cells. General observations from the study: Findings come from small patient numbers and require larger validation. Biological reproducibility was not directly addressed, but technical replication error appeared minimal.

The CDR3 is 14 amino acids. The V end lost 8 bases, the J end lost 4 bases, and 17 bases lay between the germline ends. Per the germline V gene, CDR1 is MNHEY and CDR2 is SVGAGI. V usage is TRBV6-5 and J usage is TRBJ1-2; D unresolved. Sequencing input: Tregs from blood cultured with allogeneic cells. The source of this sequence is a human donor in good health. The CDR3 DNA sequence: TGTGCCAGCGCGGCGGCGGGAGCGGCCTATGGCTACACCTTC. It codes for CASAAAGAAYGYTF.